Shown below are 30 T cell receptor beta chains from a single sample sequenced in a study of T-cell memory formation after mild COVID-19. TCRdb analysed the 5' RACE reads with MiXCR anew, one entry per CDR3 protein. The profile shows about 140,000 distinct CDR3 sequences, under 7% of them singletons. Sample: PBMCs or a T cell subset sorted from them (not recorded which). These receptors came from an adult woman who had mild COVID-19 (a few samples of this study predate the infection). Cell type and time point are not known.

In its sample, this clonotype was seen a few times. The V gene is TRBV25-1, the J gene TRBJ1-1, with D perhaps TRBD1 (5 bases). The length of the CDR3 is 11 residues. Trimming left V 6 bases short and J 12 bases short, with 14 bases between. Per the germline V gene, CDR1 is MGHDK and CDR2 is SYGVNS. CDR3 in amino acids: CASRNQGSPFF. The DNA of the CDR3 is TGTGCCAGCAGAAACCAGGGATCTCCTTTCTTT. Complete variable domain (other parts from reference TRBV25-1 and TRBJ1-1): EADIYQTPRYLVIGTGKKITLECSQTMGHDKMYWYQQDPGMELHLIHYSYGVNSTEKGDLSSESTVSRIRTEHFPLTLESARPSHTSQYLCASRNQGSPFFGQGTRLTVV.

This clonotype has ten or more counts. The J gene is TRBJ2-7, the V gene TRBV12-3 or TRBV12-4; D remains unclear. The CDR3 totals 13 residues. Between the trimmed V and J ends, which lost 5 bases and 9 bases, there was a span of 17 bases. The CDR3 protein is CASSTRLGWGQYF. As DNA, the CDR3 is TGTGCCAGCAGTACAAGACTGGGTTGGGGGCAGTACTTC.

This clonotype was detected ten times or more. The chain is built from TRBV12-3 or TRBV12-4 and TRBJ2-3; 12 nucleotides match TRBD2. This CDR3 is built from 14 residues. V lost 7 bases, J lost 7 bases, and 6 bases stayed unmatched. The CDR3 sequence: CASTTSGSTYTQYF. The DNA for the CDR3 is TGTGCCAGCACGACTAGCGGGAGCACGTATACGCAGTATTTT.

This clonotype was seen repeatedly, ten times or more. The chain carries TRBV7-7 and TRBJ2-5; TRBD1 or TRBD2 may be the D gene (5 bases each). V lost 5 bases to trimming and J lost 7 bases, with 14 bases between them. The length of the CDR3 is 13 residues. Germline assignment: CDR1 SSHAT and CDR2 FNYEAQ (reference sequence). CDR3 loop: CASSPGPQGTQYF. In DNA form, the CDR3 reads TGTGCCAGCAGCCCGGGACCCCAGGGGACCCAGTACTTC.

The V call is TRBV20-1, the J call TRBJ2-3; TRBD1 matches at 9 bases. J lost 1 base, V lost 1 base, and 0 bases had no gene match. The CDR3 has 14 residues. The V gene's germline CDR1 is DFQATT and CDR2 SNEGSKA (reference sequence). The DNA for the CDR3 is TGCAGTGCTAGAGGACAGGGGGGCACAGATACGCAGTATTTT. This translates into CSARGQGGTDTQYF.

The table lists this clonotype with many counts. The rearrangement joins TRBV11-1 to TRBJ2-7; D perhaps matches TRBD1 (6 bases). Trimming shortened V by 3 bases and J by 4 bases, and 10 bases separated the two germline ends. CDR1 is SGHAT, CDR2 FQDESV, per germline (reference sequence). This CDR3 comprises 13 residues. The chain's CDR3 is CASSLGRGYEQYF. The CDR3, as DNA: TGTGCCAGCAGCTTGGGCAGGGGTTACGAGCAGTACTTC.

This clonotype was picked up many times. The chain is built from TRBV11-2 and TRBJ2-2; TRBD2 matches 7 bases. CDR1 SGHAT and CDR2 FQNNGV come from the germline V gene. With 4 bases clipped from V and 1 base from J, the junction kept 6 bases outside the gene matches. This CDR3 contains 16 residues. CDR3 sequence: CASSSPGLKNTGELFF. CDR3 nucleotide sequence: TGTGCCAGCAGCTCGCCGGGACTAAAGAACACCGGGGAGCTGTTTTTT.

The CDR3 spells CASSSVEGGNSPLHF. DNA of the CDR3: TGCGCCAGCAGCTCGGTGGAAGGAGGGAATTCACCCCTCCACTTT. The chain uses TRBV5-1 and TRBJ1-6; no definite D call. Trimming pared 3 bases from V and 7 bases from J, leaving 14 bases between. CDR3 size: 15 residues. CDR1 is SGHRS, CDR2 YFSETQ, per germline.

This clonotype was seen repeatedly, ten times or more. The chain recombines TRBV20-1 with TRBJ1-1; 12 bases match TRBD1. The V gene's germline CDR1 is DFQATT and CDR2 SNEGSKA (reference sequence). The junction had 3 bases not matched to a gene; V was cut back by 7 bases and J by 6 bases. This CDR3 has 12 residues. Written as DNA, the CDR3 is TGCAGTGGGGGACAGGGGGCCGCTGAAGCTTTCTTT. Protein: CSGGQGAAEAFF.

The sample holds a few counts of this clonotype. The chain combines TRBV7-2 with TRBJ1-3; 7 positions agree with TRBD1. The CDR3 covers 13 residues. Germline V gives CDR1 SGHTA, CDR2 FQGNSA. Trimming cost V 4 bases and J 4 bases; bases outside gene matches: 1. In DNA, the CDR3 is TGTGCCAGCAGCTCGGACAGGGGAAACACCATATATTTT. Translated, it gives CASSSDRGNTIYF.

This clonotype has a handful of counts. The chain recombines TRBV6-2 or TRBV6-3 with TRBJ2-5, with D perhaps matching TRBD2 (5 bases). The CDR3 contains 14 residues. V lost 7 bases and J 2 bases, leaving 14 bases between the germline ends. Looked up from germline, CDR1 is MNHEY and CDR2 is SVGEGT. This CDR3 reads CASTLWAGQETQYF. In nucleotides, the CDR3 is TGTGCCAGCACCCTCTGGGCGGGTCAAGAGACCCAGTACTTC.

This clonotype was picked up many times. The chain couples TRBV7-9 to TRBJ2-3, with 9 bases lining up with TRBD2. Germline CDR1 reads SEHNR; CDR2 reads FQNEAQ (reference sequence). The ends lost 3 bases at V and 1 base at J; junction bases unmatched: 11. CDR3 length equals 18 residues. The CDR3 nucleotides read TGTGCCAGCAGCTTTATCGGTAGCGGGAGTAACCGCACAGATACGCAGTATTTT. Its protein is CASSFIGSGSNRTDTQYF.

This clonotype was observed at least ten times. The CDR3 sequence is CASSLTGYSYEQYF. The CDR3 DNA reads as TGCGCCAGCAGCTTGACAGGGTACTCCTACGAGCAGTACTTC. The V and J genes are TRBV5-1 and TRBJ2-7; TRBD1 might be the D (6 bases). Germline values: CDR1 SGHRS, CDR2 YFSETQ. The CDR3 is made up of 14 amino acids. Trimming pared 1 base from V and 0 bases from J, leaving 8 bases between.

The table lists this clonotype with many counts. The chain employs TRBV7-9 and TRBJ2-3; the match to TRBD2 covers 10 bases. The junction had 6 bases not matched to a gene; V was cut back by 5 bases and J by 4 bases. This CDR3 region has 15 residues. Germline CDR1 is SEHNR and CDR2 is FQNEAQ (reference sequence). As DNA, the CDR3 is TGTGCCAGCAGCCAAAGCGGGAGGGCACCAGATACGCAGTATTTT. It is translated as CASSQSGRAPDTQYF.

This clonotype came up many times. The chain couples TRBV7-2 to TRBJ1-6, with D maybe TRBD1 (6 bases). Trimming stripped 3 bases from V and 8 bases from J, with 11 bases between. The CDR3 contains 14 residues. Germline assignment: CDR1 SGHTA and CDR2 FQGNSA. The CDR3 nucleotides read TGTGCCAGCAGCTTCCGGGGGCGGGATTCACCCCTCCACTTT. It yields the protein CASSFRGRDSPLHF.

The V call is TRBV24-1, the J call TRBJ1-5, with 7 bases aligning to TRBD1. With 7 bases clipped from V and 3 bases from J, the junction kept 5 bases outside the gene matches. The CDR3 sequence is 14 residues long. Germline loops: CDR1 KGHDR, CDR2 SFDVKD. CDR3 in amino acids: CATSQTGINQPQHF. CDR3 bases: TGTGCCACCAGCCAGACAGGGATCAATCAGCCCCAGCATTTT.

The chain recombines TRBV9 with TRBJ1-6; D might be TRBD1 (5 bases). Germline V lookup: CDR1 SGDLS, CDR2 YYNGEE. The CDR3 has 12 amino acids. V was shortened by 4 bases and J by 15 bases, with 14 bases between the two germline ends. CDR3 nucleotides: TGTGCCAGCAGCCCTTTCTCGGGGGGCCTCCACTTT. Encoded protein: CASSPFSGGLHF. Variable domain in full (rest from reference TRBV9 and TRBJ1-6): DSGVTQTPKHLITATGQRVTLRCSPRSGDLSVYWYQQSLDQGLQFLIQYYNGEERAKGNILERFSAQQFPDLHSELNLSSLELGDSALYFCASSPFSGGLHFGNGTRLTVT.

V is TRBV12-3 or TRBV12-4 and J is TRBJ2-4; 7 bases agree with TRBD1. The ends lost 6 bases at V and 1 base at J; junction bases unmatched: 3. The CDR3 consists of 14 residues. The chain's CDR3 is CASRQGLAKNIQYF. The CDR3 DNA reads as TGTGCCAGCAGACAGGGGCTGGCCAAAAACATTCAGTACTTC.

The rearrangement uses TRBV24-1 and TRBJ1-2; 7 bases are shared with TRBD1. With V trimmed by 7 bases and J by 4 bases, 8 bases remained unmatched. The CDR3 covers 14 residues. CDR1 is KGHDR, CDR2 SFDVKD, per germline. The CDR3 region has the DNA TGTGCCACCAGCGGGACAGCATATTCCTATGGCTACACCTTC. Residues: CATSGTAYSYGYTF.

This clonotype was recorded at least ten times. This chain joins TRBV19 and TRBJ2-7; D unclear. Trimming shortened V by 3 bases and J by 6 bases, and 15 bases separated the two germline ends. This CDR3 has 14 residues. Germline loops: CDR1 LNHDA, CDR2 SQIVND (reference sequence). The CDR3 is CASSMVGNPVEQYF. In DNA form, the CDR3 reads TGTGCCAGTAGTATGGTAGGCAATCCCGTCGAGCAGTACTTC.

The chain carries TRBV5-8 and TRBJ1-2; the D gene is possibly TRBD1 (5 bases). V was pared by 3 bases and J by 7 bases, with 10 bases between. Germline CDR1 is SGHTS and CDR2 is YDEGEE. This CDR3 region has 12 residues. The CDR3 DNA reads as TGTGCCAGCAGCTCGCAGGGAATTGGCTACACCTTC. It codes for CASSSQGIGYTF. The full variable domain, its missing parts supplied by reference TRBV5-8 and TRBJ1-2, is EAGVTQSPTHLIKTRGQQATLRCSPISGHTSVYWYQQALGLGLQFLLWYDEGEERNRGNFPPRFSGRQFPNYSSELNVNALELEDSALYLCASSSQGIGYTFGSGTRLTVV.

The chain is built from TRBV4-3 and TRBJ1-2; tentatively, D is TRBD1 (6 bases). Trimming took off 2 bases at V and 4 bases at J, with 8 bases between the two ends. This CDR3 comprises 13 residues. CDR1 LGHNA and CDR2 YSLEER come from the germline V gene. CDR3 amino acids: CASSQTGSYGYTF. The CDR3 nucleotides are TGCGCCAGCAGCCAAACAGGGTCCTATGGCTACACCTTC.

This clonotype was counted only a few times. This rearrangement joins TRBV20-1 to TRBJ2-5; the match to TRBD1 covers 10 bases. Germline V gene lookup returns CDR1 DFQATT and CDR2 SNEGSKA (reference sequence). The CDR3 sequence is 14 residues long. Germline trimming cut 7 bases from V and 0 bases from J; bases unmatched to any gene: 5. The CDR3 coding sequence is TGCAGTGTTGGGACAGGGGCCGACCAAGAGACCCAGTACTTC. Protein sequence: CSVGTGADQETQYF.

The gene calls are TRBV4-1 and TRBJ1-2; D remains unclear. The CDR3 spans 15 residues. Per the germline V gene, CDR1 is MGHRA and CDR2 is YSYEKL. Trimming took off 8 bases at V and 0 bases at J, with 16 bases between the two ends. CDR3 in DNA: TGCGCCAGCCGAATATTCCCGGACGCTAACTATGGCTACACCTTC. Translation gives CASRIFPDANYGYTF.

In its sample, this clonotype was seen many times. The rearrangement joins TRBV7-8 to TRBJ2-5; D gene ambiguous. V lost 3 bases, J lost 5 bases, and 10 bases lay in between. This CDR3 comprises 13 residues. The germline V gene has CDR1 SGHVS and CDR2 FQNEAQ. The CDR3 DNA reads TGTGCCAGCAGCTTTCGACTGGAGGAGACCCAGTACTTC. Translating gives CASSFRLEETQYF. The variable domain in full, completed from reference TRBV7-8 and TRBJ2-5, reads GAGVSQSPRYKVAKRGQDVALRCDPISGHVSLFWYQQALGQGPEFLTYFQNEAQLDKSGLPSDRFFAERPEGSVSTLKIQRTQQEDSAVYLCASSFRLEETQYFGPGTRLLVL.

V is TRBV2 and J is TRBJ1-5; D uncertain. CDR1 and CDR2 from the germline V gene are SNHLY and FYNNEI. V dropped 5 bases and J dropped 3 bases, with 17 bases sitting between them. The CDR3 contains 16 residues. The CDR3, as DNA: TGTGCCAGCAGTAAGAACGTCGGGGTCACCAATCAGCCCCAGCATTTT. It is translated as CASSKNVGVTNQPQHF.

This clonotype has just a few counts. J is TRBJ2-5 and V is TRBV20-1; 7 bases map to TRBD2. CDR1 is DFQATT, CDR2 SNEGSKA, per germline (reference sequence). The CDR3 is 15 amino acids. The V gene end was trimmed by 3 bases and the J gene end by 5 bases; junction bases not matched to a gene: 12. CDR3 loop: CSARGVREHPETQYF. CDR3 DNA: TGCAGTGCTAGGGGGGTGCGGGAGCATCCGGAGACCCAGTACTTC.

At least ten counts were recorded for this clonotype. The V call is TRBV5-5, the J call TRBJ2-1, with 8 nucleotides matching TRBD2. V lost 4 bases, J lost 0 bases, and 9 bases stayed unmatched. This CDR3 comprises 17 residues. Per the germline V gene, CDR1 is SGHKS and CDR2 is YYEKEE (reference sequence). CDR3 amino acids: CASSPRGLASSYNEQFF. The CDR3 nucleotides are TGTGCCAGCAGCCCGAGAGGACTAGCAAGCTCCTACAATGAGCAGTTCTTC.

This clonotype has a handful of counts. The CDR3 nucleotides are TGTGCCAGCAGCGTAGCGTTTAGGAACACTGAAGCTTTCTTT. This codes for CASSVAFRNTEAFF. The chain is built from TRBV9 and TRBJ1-1, with D unclear. CDR1 SGDLS and CDR2 YYNGEE come from the germline V gene. This CDR3 is 14 amino acids long. V dropped 0 bases and J dropped 1 base, with 7 bases sitting between them. The full variable domain, in which reference TRBV9 and TRBJ1-1 provide the parts outside the CDR3, is DSGVTQTPKHLITATGQRVTLRCSPRSGDLSVYWYQQSLDQGLQFLIQYYNGEERAKGNILERFSAQQFPDLHSELNLSSLELGDSALYFCASSVAFRNTEAFFGQGTRLTVV.

The CDR3 loop reads CASSVRTNTGELFF. CDR3 DNA sequence: TGTGCCAGCAGCGTACGGACAAACACCGGGGAGCTGTTTTTT. The rearrangement joins TRBV9 to TRBJ2-2, with TRBD1 as a possible D gene (5 bases). Germline V gives CDR1 SGDLS, CDR2 YYNGEE. The CDR3 runs 14 residues. Trimming pared 1 base from V and 2 bases from J, leaving 6 bases between.